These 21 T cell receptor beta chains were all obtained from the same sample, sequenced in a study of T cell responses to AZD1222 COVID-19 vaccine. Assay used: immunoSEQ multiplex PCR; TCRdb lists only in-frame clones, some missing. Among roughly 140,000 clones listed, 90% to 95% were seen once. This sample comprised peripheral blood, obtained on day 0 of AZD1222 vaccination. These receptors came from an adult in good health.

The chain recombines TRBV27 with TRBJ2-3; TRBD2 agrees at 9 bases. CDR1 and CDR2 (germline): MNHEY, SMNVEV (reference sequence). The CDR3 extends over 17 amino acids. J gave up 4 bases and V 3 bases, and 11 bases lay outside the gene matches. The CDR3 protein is CASSFGGSGRFADTQYF. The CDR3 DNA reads TGTGCCAGCAGTTTTGGGGGTAGCGGGAGATTCGCAGATACGCAGTATTTT.

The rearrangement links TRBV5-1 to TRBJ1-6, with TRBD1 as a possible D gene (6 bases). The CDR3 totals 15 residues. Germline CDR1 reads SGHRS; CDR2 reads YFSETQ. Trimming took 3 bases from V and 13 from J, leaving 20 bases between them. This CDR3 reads CASSSGHGDVQPLHF. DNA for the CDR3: TGCGCCAGCAGCTCGGGACACGGAGACGTGCAGCCCCTCCACTTT.

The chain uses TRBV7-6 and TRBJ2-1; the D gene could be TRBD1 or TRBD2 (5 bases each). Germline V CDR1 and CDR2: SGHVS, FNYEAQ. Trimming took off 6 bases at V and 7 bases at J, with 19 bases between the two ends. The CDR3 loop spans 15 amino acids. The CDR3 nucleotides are TGTGCCAGCAGTTTCGGGACGCCGGGGATAAATGAGCAGTTCTTC. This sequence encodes CASSFGTPGINEQFF. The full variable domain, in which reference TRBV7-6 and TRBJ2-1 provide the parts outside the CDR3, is GAGVSQSPRYKVTKRGQDVALRCDPISGHVSLYWYRQALGQGPEFLTYFNYEAQQDKSGLPNDRFSAERPEGSISTLTIQRTEQRDSAMYRCASSFGTPGINEQFFGPGTRLTVL.

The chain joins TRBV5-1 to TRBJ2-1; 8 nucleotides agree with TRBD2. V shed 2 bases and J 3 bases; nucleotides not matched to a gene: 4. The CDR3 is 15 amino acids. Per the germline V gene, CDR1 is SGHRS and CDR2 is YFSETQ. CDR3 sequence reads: CASSFIAGYYNEQFF. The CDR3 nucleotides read TGCGCCAGCAGCTTCATAGCGGGGTACTACAATGAGCAGTTCTTC.

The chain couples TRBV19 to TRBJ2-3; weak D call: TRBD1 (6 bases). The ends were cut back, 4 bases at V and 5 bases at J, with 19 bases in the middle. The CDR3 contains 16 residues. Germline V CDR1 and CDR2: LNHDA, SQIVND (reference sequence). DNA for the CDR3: TGTGCCAGTAGTAAAAGGGGCAGGGGATTAGGAGATACGCAGTATTTT. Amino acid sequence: CASSKRGRGLGDTQYF. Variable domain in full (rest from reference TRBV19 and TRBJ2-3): DGGITQSPKYLFRKEGQNVTLSCEQNLNHDAMYWYRQDPGQGLRLIYYSQIVNDFQKGDIAEGYSVSREKKESFPLTVTSAQKNPTAFYLCASSKRGRGLGDTQYFGPGTRLTVL.

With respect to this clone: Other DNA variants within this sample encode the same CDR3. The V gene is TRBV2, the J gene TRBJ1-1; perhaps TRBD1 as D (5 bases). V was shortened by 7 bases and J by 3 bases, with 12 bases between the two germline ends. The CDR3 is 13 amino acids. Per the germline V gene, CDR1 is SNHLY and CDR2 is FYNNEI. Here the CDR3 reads CASTRRGDTEAFF. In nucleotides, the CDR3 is TGTGCCAGCACCCGCCGGGGGGACACTGAAGCTTTCTTT.

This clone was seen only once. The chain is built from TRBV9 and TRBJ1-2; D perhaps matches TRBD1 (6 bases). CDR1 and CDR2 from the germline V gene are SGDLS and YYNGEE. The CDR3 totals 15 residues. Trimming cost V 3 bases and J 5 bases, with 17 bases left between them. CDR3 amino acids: CASSEGGALWYGYTF. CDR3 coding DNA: TGTGCCAGCAGCGAGGGGGGTGCTTTGTGGTATGGCTACACCTTC.

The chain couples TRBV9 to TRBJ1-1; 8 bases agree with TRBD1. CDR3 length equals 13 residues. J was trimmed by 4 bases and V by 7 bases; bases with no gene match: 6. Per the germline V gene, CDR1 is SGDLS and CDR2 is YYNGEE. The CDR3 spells CASSGQGSTEAFF. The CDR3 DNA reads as TGTGCCAGCTCCGGACAGGGTTCCACTGAAGCTTTCTTT. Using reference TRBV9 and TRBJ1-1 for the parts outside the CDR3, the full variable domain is DSGVTQTPKHLITATGQRVTLRCSPRSGDLSVYWYQQSLDQGLQFLIQYYNGEERAKGNILERFSAQQFPDLHSELNLSSLELGDSALYFCASSGQGSTEAFFGQGTRLTVV.

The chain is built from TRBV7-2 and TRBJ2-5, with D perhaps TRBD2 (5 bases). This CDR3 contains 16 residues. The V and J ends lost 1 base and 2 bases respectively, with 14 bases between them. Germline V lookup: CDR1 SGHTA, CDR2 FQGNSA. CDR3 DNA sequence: TGTGCCAGCAGCTTAGTGCTTTGGACTCTGCAAGAGACCCAGTACTTC. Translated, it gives CASSLVLWTLQETQYF.

The CDR3 is CATVRDRRKETQYF. CDR3 DNA sequence: TGTGCCACTGTGAGGGACAGGAGAAAAGAGACCCAGTACTTC. The V gene is TRBV6-5, the J gene TRBJ2-5; 8 nucleotides align to TRBD1. CDR1 is MNHEY and CDR2 is SVGAGI in the germline V gene. The ends lost 10 bases at V and 3 bases at J; junction bases unmatched: 10. This CDR3 spans 14 amino acids.

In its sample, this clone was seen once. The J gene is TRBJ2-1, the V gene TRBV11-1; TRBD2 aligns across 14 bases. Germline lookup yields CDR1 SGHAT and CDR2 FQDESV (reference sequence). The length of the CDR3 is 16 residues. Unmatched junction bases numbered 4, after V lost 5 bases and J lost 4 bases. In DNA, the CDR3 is TGTGCCAGCAGCCGCGGGACTAGCGGGGGATACAATGAGCAGTTCTTC. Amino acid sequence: CASSRGTSGGYNEQFF.

This CDR3 reads CASSLGGTSDPYEQYV. The CDR3 DNA reads as TGTGCCAGCAGCTTAGGAGGGACTAGCGATCCATACGAGCAGTACGTC. The chain combines TRBV7-9 with TRBJ2-7; 10 bases are a match to TRBD2. CDR1 is SEHNR, CDR2 FQNEAQ, per germline (reference sequence). This CDR3 spans 16 amino acids. The J segment lost 4 bases and the V segment lost 1 base, leaving 7 bases of the junction unmatched.

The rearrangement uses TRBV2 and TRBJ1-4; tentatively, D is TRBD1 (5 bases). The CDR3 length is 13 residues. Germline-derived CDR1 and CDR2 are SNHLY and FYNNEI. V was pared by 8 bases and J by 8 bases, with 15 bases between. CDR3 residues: CASGTGGFEKLFF. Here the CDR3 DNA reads TGTGCCAGCGGGACGGGGGGATTCGAAAAACTGTTTTTT.

Here the CDR3 reads CATSQGATTNYGYTF. As DNA, the CDR3 is TGTGCCACCAGTCAAGGCGCGACTACTAACTATGGCTACACCTTC. This sequence joins TRBV24-1 and TRBJ1-2; D gene ambiguous. The V end lost 6 bases, the J end lost 0 bases, and 13 bases lay between the germline ends. Germline V gives CDR1 KGHDR, CDR2 SFDVKD. The CDR3 covers 15 residues.

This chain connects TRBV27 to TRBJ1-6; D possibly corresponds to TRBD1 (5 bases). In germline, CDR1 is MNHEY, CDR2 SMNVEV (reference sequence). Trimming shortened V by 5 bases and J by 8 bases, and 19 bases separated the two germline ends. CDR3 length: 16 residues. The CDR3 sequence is CASSRHHGEGHSPLHF. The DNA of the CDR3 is TGTGCCAGCAGTCGCCACCATGGGGAGGGACATTCACCCCTCCACTTT.

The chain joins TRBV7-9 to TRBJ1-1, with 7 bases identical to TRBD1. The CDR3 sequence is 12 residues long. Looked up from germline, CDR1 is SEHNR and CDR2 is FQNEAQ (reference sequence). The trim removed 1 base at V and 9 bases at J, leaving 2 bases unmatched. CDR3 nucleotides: TGTGCCAGCAGCTTAGGACAGGGTAAAGCTTTCTTT. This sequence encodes CASSLGQGKAFF.

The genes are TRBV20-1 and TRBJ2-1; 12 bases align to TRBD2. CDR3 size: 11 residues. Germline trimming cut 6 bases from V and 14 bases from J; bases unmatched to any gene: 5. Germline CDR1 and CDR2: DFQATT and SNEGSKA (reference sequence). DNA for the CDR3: TGCAGTGCAAGTTCTAGCGGGGGGGAGTTCTTC. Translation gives CSASSSGGEFF.

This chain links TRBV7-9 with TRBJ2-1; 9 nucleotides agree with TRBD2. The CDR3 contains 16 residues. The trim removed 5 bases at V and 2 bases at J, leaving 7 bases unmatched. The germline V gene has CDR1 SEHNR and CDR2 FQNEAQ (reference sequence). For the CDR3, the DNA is TGTGCCAGCAGCCTCGGAGCGGGAGGAGCCTACAATGAGCAGTTCTTC. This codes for CASSLGAGGAYNEQFF.

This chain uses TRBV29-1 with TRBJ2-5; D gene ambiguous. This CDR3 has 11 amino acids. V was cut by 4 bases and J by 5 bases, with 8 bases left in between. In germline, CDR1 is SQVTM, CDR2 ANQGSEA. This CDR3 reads CSVGAWETQYF. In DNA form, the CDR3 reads TGCAGCGTTGGGGCGTGGGAGACCCAGTACTTC.

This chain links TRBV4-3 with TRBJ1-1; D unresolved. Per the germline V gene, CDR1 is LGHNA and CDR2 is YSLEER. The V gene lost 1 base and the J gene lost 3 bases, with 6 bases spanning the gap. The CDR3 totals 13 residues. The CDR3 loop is CASSQGWDTEAFF. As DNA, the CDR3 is TGCGCCAGCAGCCAAGGGTGGGACACTGAAGCTTTCTTT.

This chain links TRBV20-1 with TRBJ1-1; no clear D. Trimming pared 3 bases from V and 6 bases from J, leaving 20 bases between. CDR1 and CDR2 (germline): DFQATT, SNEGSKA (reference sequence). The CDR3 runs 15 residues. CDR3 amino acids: CSASALGRLRAEAFF. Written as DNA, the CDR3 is TGCAGTGCTAGTGCGCTGGGCCGACTAAGGGCTGAAGCTTTCTTT.